What follows are 10 T cell receptor beta chains derived from one specimen sequenced in a study of Tregs in tolerant kidney transplant recipients. The protocol was immunoSEQ multiplex PCR, while the TCRdb copy is restricted to in-frame clones and leaves out a portion. The listing contains around 33,000 clones. Mixed chimerism was transient after nonmyeloablative marrow transplants from related graft donors. This sample comprised CD4+ T cells from blood (PBMCs), obtained 24 months after the transplant. These receptors all come from a human patient who received a combined kidney and bone marrow transplant. The graft donor may have given rise to some T cells.

Concerning this clone: The CDR3 end lies 3 residues beyond the end of the read and is filled in from the germline J gene. The V and J genes are TRBV28 and TRBJ1-5; no definite D call. The ends were cut back, 6 bases at V and 6 bases at J, with 21 bases in the middle. CDR1 is MDHEN, CDR2 SYDVKM, per germline. The CDR3 covers 16 residues. The sequenced part of the CDR3 DNA is TGTGCCAGCAGGCACTTTGGGCAGGTTGTAGGTCAGCCC. Its protein is CASRHFGQVVGQP. The CDR3 in full is CASRHFGQVVGQPQHF.

As for this clone: Sequencing ends 3 residues short of the CDR3 end; the germline J gene provides the rest. V and J are TRBV6-2 or TRBV6-3 and TRBJ2-3, with D possibly TRBD2 on 6 matching bases. V lost 0 bases, J lost 5 bases, and 18 bases lay in between. CDR3 size: 17 residues. Germline assignment: CDR1 MNHEY and CDR2 SVGEGT. This CDR3 is CASSYSQSGRQEDTQYF. The CDR3 DNA, read in part, is TGTGCCAGCAGTTACTCGCAAAGCGGGCGGCAGGAAGATACG.

Turning to this clone: The CDR3 end falls 3 residues outside the read, so it is completed with the germline J gene. V is TRBV7-9 and J is TRBJ2-5, with TRBD1 matching over 7 bases. The CDR3 runs 15 residues. Germline V lookup: CDR1 SEHNR, CDR2 FQNEAQ (reference sequence). V shed 0 bases, J shed 5 bases, and the junction held 6 bases outside the gene matches. The CDR3 is CASSLAAGGSETQYF. The part of the CDR3 DNA that was read is TGTGCCAGCAGCTTAGCGGCAGGGGGTTCGGAGACC.

A note on this clone: The sequenced fragment ends 3 residues before the CDR3 boundary, so the rest is inferred from the germline J gene. The chain uses TRBV12-3 or TRBV12-4 and TRBJ2-3, with 9 bases matching TRBD2. The V gene end was trimmed by 5 bases and the J gene end by 3 bases; junction bases not matched to a gene: 3. The CDR3 length is 14 residues. The CDR3 sequence is CASSRTSATDTQYF. CDR3 bases read: TGTGCCAGCAGTAGGACTAGCGCTACAGATACG.

Details on this clone: Read data end 3 residues before the CDR3 end; the end is taken from the germline J gene. J is TRBJ1-1 and V is TRBV7-3; weak D call: TRBD1 (5 bases). The CDR3 loop spans 14 amino acids. V was shortened by 7 bases and J by 4 bases, with 16 bases between the two germline ends. Germline CDR1 reads SGHTA; CDR2 reads FQGTGA. The CDR3: CASKRFGGGTEAFF. The DNA read from the CDR3 is TGTGCCAGCAAACGATTCGGGGGAGGCACTGAA.

Concerning this clone: The CDR3 end lies 3 residues beyond the end of the read and is filled in from the germline J gene. This chain links TRBV7-7 with TRBJ2-1; possible D gene TRBD1, 6 bases. CDR3 length equals 13 residues. Germline V gives CDR1 SSHAT, CDR2 FNYEAQ (reference sequence). V lost 1 base and J lost 6, with 7 bases in between. The CDR3 DNA, read in part, is TGTGCCAGCAGCTTAGTGGGGGCCAATGAG. Protein: CASSLVGANE. The CDR3 in its entirety is CASSLVGANEQFF.

A remark on this clone: Sequencing ends 3 residues short of the CDR3 end; the germline J gene provides the rest. The V gene is TRBV7-9, the J gene TRBJ1-3, with a tentative D call TRBD1 (5 bases). Germline V gene sequence: CDR1 SEHNR, CDR2 FQNEAQ (reference sequence). This CDR3 comprises 15 residues. Between the trimmed V and J ends, which lost 6 bases and 0 bases, there was a span of 12 bases. CDR3 DNA (partial): TGTGCCAGCAGAATGGGACTGAACTCTGGAAACACC. Translation: CASRMGLNSGNT. The complete CDR3 protein is CASRMGLNSGNTIYF.

Its frequency marks this clone as medium-sized. The CDR3 is cut off 3 residues early in the read; its end comes from the germline J gene. The chain recombines TRBV7-9 with TRBJ2-2; 9 positions match TRBD2. V was pared by 7 bases and J by 2 bases, with 5 bases of the junction left unmatched. Germline assignment: CDR1 SEHNR and CDR2 FQNEAQ (reference sequence). This CDR3 comprises 15 residues. The DNA read from the CDR3 is TGTGCCAGCAAGGCGGGAGGGCCTAACACCGGGGAG. Encoded protein: CASKAGGPNTGE. From start to end, the CDR3 is CASKAGGPNTGELFF.

As to this clone: The read falls 3 residues short of the CDR3 end, and the missing part is taken from the germline J gene. V usage is TRBV5-8 and J usage is TRBJ2-7, with 9 bases fitting TRBD1. The CDR3 length is 14 residues. V lost 3 bases to trimming and J lost 4 bases; unmatched junction nucleotides: 5. The V gene's germline CDR1 is SGHTS and CDR2 YDEGEE. CDR3 DNA, as far as it was read: TGTGCCAGCAGCTCCGGGACAGGGAGGTACGAG. It is translated as CASSSGTGRYE. The entire CDR3 protein is CASSSGTGRYEQYF. The whole variable domain, remainder taken from reference TRBV5-8 and TRBJ2-7, is EAGVTQSPTHLIKTRGQQATLRCSPISGHTSVYWYQQALGLGLQFLLWYDEGEERNRGNFPPRFSGRQFPNYSSELNVNALELEDSALYLCASSSGTGRYEQYFGPGTRLTVT.

With respect to this clone: The read ends 3 residues shy of where the CDR3 ends; the end is completed using the germline J gene. The chain combines TRBV5-1 with TRBJ2-2, with TRBD2 identical over 11 bases. This CDR3 region has 16 residues. The V gene's germline CDR1 is SGHRS and CDR2 YFSETQ. Trimming cost V 4 bases and J 7 bases; bases outside gene matches: 9. The part of the CDR3 DNA that was read is TGCGCCAGCAGCCTAGGTAGCGGGAGGGCCATCGGGGAG. This gives the protein CASSLGSGRAIGE. The full CDR3 protein is CASSLGSGRAIGELFF.